The rows below give T cell receptor beta chains drawn from one sample of a study of control samples from healthy donors and cancer patients. The data were produced by immunoSEQ multiplex PCR, yet TCRdb's version contains in-frame clones alone and is incomplete. The table has tens of thousands of clones, 91% seen once. Sequencing input: blood. The receptors were gathered from a man aged 25 to 45 in good health. CDR3s include the opening cysteine and the closing phenylalanine or tryptophan. The order of the fields is V gene, CDR3 length, clone size, D gene, J gene, CDR3 DNA, CDR3 protein. The D gene is left open where the match is weak. Where a row states a size, it is once, few, many or the class of an expanded clone; other rows omit it.

V gene: TRBV2; CDR3 length: 15; clone size: .; D gene: .; J gene: TRBJ2-6; CDR3 DNA: TGTGCCAGCAAAAAGGGTGCGGAGGGGGCCAACGTCCTGACTTTC; CDR3 protein: CASKKGAEGANVLTF
V gene: TRBV7-9; CDR3 length: 14; clone size: few; D gene: .; J gene: TRBJ1-1; CDR3 DNA: TGTGCCAGCAGCTTAGCATGGCAGAACACTGAAGCTTTCTTT; CDR3 protein: CASSLAWQNTEAFF
V gene: TRBV7-9; CDR3 length: 17; clone size: .; D gene: .; J gene: TRBJ1-5; CDR3 DNA: TGTGCCAGCAGCTTACTCCTCGGGACTCAAGACAATCAGCCCCAGCATTTT; CDR3 protein: CASSLLLGTQDNQPQHF
V gene: TRBV12-3/TRBV12-4; CDR3 length: 13; clone size: .; D gene: .; J gene: TRBJ2-3; CDR3 DNA: TGTGCCAGCAGGGACAGTCCAACAGATACGCAGTATTTT; CDR3 protein: CASRDSPTDTQYF
V gene: TRBV30; CDR3 length: 12; clone size: .; D gene: .; J gene: TRBJ1-1; CDR3 DNA: TGTGCCTCCCGCTTAGGGGGGCTTGAAGCTTTCTTT; CDR3 protein: CASRLGGLEAFF
V gene: TRBV7-6; CDR3 length: 20; clone size: .; D gene: .; J gene: TRBJ2-1; CDR3 DNA: TGTGCCAGCAGCTTAGAATTACGCCGGGGGCCTTACTACTCCTACAATGAGCAGTTCTTC; CDR3 protein: CASSLELRRGPYYSYNEQFF
V gene: TRBV28; CDR3 length: 13; clone size: .; D gene: .; J gene: TRBJ1-1; CDR3 DNA: TGTGCCAGCAGTTTAAGCGCGAACACTGAAGCTTTCTTT; CDR3 protein: CASSLSANTEAFF
V gene: TRBV28; CDR3 length: 15; clone size: .; D gene: .; J gene: TRBJ1-2; CDR3 DNA: TGTGCCAGCACACAAGAGGCAGGGGCCAGCTATGGCTACACCTTC; CDR3 protein: CASTQEAGASYGYTF
V gene: TRBV14; CDR3 length: 12; clone size: .; D gene: .; J gene: TRBJ1-3; CDR3 DNA: TGTGCCAGCAGCCGGAATAAAGGCACCATATATTTT; CDR3 protein: CASSRNKGTIYF
V gene: TRBV7-9; CDR3 length: 17; clone size: .; D gene: .; J gene: TRBJ2-3; CDR3 DNA: TGTGCCAGCAGCTTAGCGCCGTGGGAGCGGAACACAGATACGCAGTATTTT; CDR3 protein: CASSLAPWERNTDTQYF
V gene: TRBV7-9; CDR3 length: 18; clone size: .; D gene: .; J gene: TRBJ1-5; CDR3 DNA: TGTGCCAGCAGCTTAAGGAAGGTCGGGGAAGTTGGGAATCAGCCCCAGCATTTT; CDR3 protein: CASSLRKVGEVGNQPQHF
V gene: TRBV7-3; CDR3 length: 14; clone size: .; D gene: TRBD1; J gene: TRBJ2-1; CDR3 DNA: TGTGCCAGCAGCTTAACGTCGACAGGGAATGAGCAGTTCTTC; CDR3 protein: CASSLTSTGNEQFF
V gene: TRBV7-9; CDR3 length: 16; clone size: .; D gene: .; J gene: TRBJ1-3; CDR3 DNA: TGTGCCAGCAGCCCCAGGACAGTCCGCTCTGGAAACACCATATATTTT; CDR3 protein: CASSPRTVRSGNTIYF
V gene: TRBV14; CDR3 length: 16; clone size: .; D gene: TRBD2; J gene: TRBJ2-2; CDR3 DNA: TGTGCCAGCAGCCGTCGTAGCGGGATAAACACCGGGGAGCTGTTTTTT; CDR3 protein: CASSRRSGINTGELFF
V gene: TRBV2; CDR3 length: 12; clone size: .; D gene: .; J gene: TRBJ1-1; CDR3 DNA: TGTGCCAGCAGTGGCGTGAGGACTGAAGCTTTCTTT; CDR3 protein: CASSGVRTEAFF
V gene: TRBV6-5; CDR3 length: 14; clone size: .; D gene: .; J gene: TRBJ2-3; CDR3 DNA: TGTGCCAGCAGTTATGCAGGGAGCACAGATACGCAGTATTTT; CDR3 protein: CASSYAGSTDTQYF
V gene: TRBV9; CDR3 length: 16; clone size: .; D gene: TRBD2; J gene: TRBJ2-1; CDR3 DNA: TGTGCCAGCAGCGTAGAGGCTAGCGGGGGGGCCTACGAGCAGTTCTTC; CDR3 protein: CASSVEASGGAYEQFF
V gene: TRBV27; CDR3 length: 16; clone size: .; D gene: .; J gene: TRBJ1-6; CDR3 DNA: TGTGCCAGCAGCCGGTTGACAGCCCTAGATAATTCACCCCTCCACTTT; CDR3 protein: CASSRLTALDNSPLHF
V gene: TRBV7-9; CDR3 length: 15; clone size: .; D gene: .; J gene: TRBJ1-6; CDR3 DNA: TGTGCCAGCAGCTTAGCTCCGGGACGGAATTCACCCCTCCACTTT; CDR3 protein: CASSLAPGRNSPLHF
V gene: TRBV2; CDR3 length: 14; clone size: .; D gene: .; J gene: TRBJ1-6; CDR3 DNA: TGTGCCAATAAAAGGGGACAATCTAATTCACCCCTCCACTTT; CDR3 protein: CANKRGQSNSPLHF
V gene: TRBV28; CDR3 length: 16; clone size: .; D gene: .; J gene: TRBJ2-4; CDR3 DNA: TGTGCCAGCAGTCCCAGACAGACCCTAGCCAAAAACATTCAGTACTTC; CDR3 protein: CASSPRQTLAKNIQYF
V gene: TRBV7-9; CDR3 length: 15; clone size: .; D gene: .; J gene: TRBJ2-5; CDR3 DNA: TGTGCCAGCAGCTTATGGAGGGGCTCAGGGGAGACCCAGTACTTC; CDR3 protein: CASSLWRGSGETQYF
V gene: TRBV18; CDR3 length: 16; clone size: .; D gene: .; J gene: TRBJ2-3; CDR3 DNA: TGTGCCAGCTCACCTCCCGGCGGCGGTGGCACAGATACGCAGTATTTT; CDR3 protein: CASSPPGGGGTDTQYF
V gene: TRBV2; CDR3 length: 12; clone size: .; D gene: .; J gene: TRBJ2-1; CDR3 DNA: TGTGCCAGCAGGAGGAGCGTCGATGAGCAGTTCTTC; CDR3 protein: CASRRSVDEQFF
V gene: TRBV19; CDR3 length: 13; clone size: .; D gene: .; J gene: TRBJ2-5; CDR3 DNA: TGTGCCAGTAGTATAGATCACAGGGAGACCCAGTACTTC; CDR3 protein: CASSIDHRETQYF
V gene: TRBV5-1; CDR3 length: 15; clone size: .; D gene: TRBD1; J gene: TRBJ1-1; CDR3 DNA: TGCGCCAGCAGCTCCACAGGGGAACTCAGGACTGAAGCTTTCTTT; CDR3 protein: CASSSTGELRTEAFF
V gene: TRBV29-1; CDR3 length: 12; clone size: .; D gene: .; J gene: TRBJ1-1; CDR3 DNA: TGCAGCGTTCGGTATATGAACACTGAAGCTTTCTTT; CDR3 protein: CSVRYMNTEAFF
V gene: TRBV6-5; CDR3 length: 15; clone size: .; D gene: .; J gene: TRBJ1-2; CDR3 DNA: TGTGCCAGCAAGGACAGTGCTAATTCTAACTATGGCTACACCTTC; CDR3 protein: CASKDSANSNYGYTF
V gene: TRBV7-2; CDR3 length: 13; clone size: .; D gene: TRBD1; J gene: TRBJ1-2; CDR3 DNA: TGTGCCAGCAGGAGACAGGGGGCTGGAGGCTACACCTTC; CDR3 protein: CASRRQGAGGYTF
V gene: TRBV7-2; CDR3 length: 15; clone size: .; D gene: TRBD2; J gene: TRBJ2-7; CDR3 DNA: TGTGCCAGCAGCTTAGAAGGCGGGGGAGCCTACGAGCAGTACTTC; CDR3 protein: CASSLEGGGAYEQYF
V gene: TRBV4-2; CDR3 length: 19; clone size: .; D gene: .; J gene: TRBJ1-6; CDR3 DNA: TGTGCCAGCAGCCAAGAGAAGTCCGGACAGCCCGGTCGTAATTCACCCCTCCACTTT; CDR3 protein: CASSQEKSGQPGRNSPLHF
V gene: TRBV19; CDR3 length: 15; clone size: once; D gene: .; J gene: TRBJ1-6; CDR3 DNA: TGTGCCAGTAGCCCATCGGAGGCAGCCACTTCACCCCTCCACTTT; CDR3 protein: CASSPSEAATSPLHF
V gene: TRBV2; CDR3 length: 16; clone size: .; D gene: .; J gene: TRBJ1-6; CDR3 DNA: TGTGCCAGCAGTCAGGGTCGACTGACTCATAATTCACCCCTCCACTTT; CDR3 protein: CASSQGRLTHNSPLHF
V gene: TRBV7-9; CDR3 length: 11; clone size: .; D gene: .; J gene: TRBJ1-4; CDR3 DNA: TGTGCCAGCAGCCCGAATGAAAAACTGTTTTTT; CDR3 protein: CASSPNEKLFF
V gene: TRBV4-2; CDR3 length: 18; clone size: .; D gene: .; J gene: TRBJ1-6; CDR3 DNA: TGTGCCAGCAGCCAAGCCGTACGACAGCTGGGGGCGAATTCACCCCTCCACTTT; CDR3 protein: CASSQAVRQLGANSPLHF
V gene: TRBV12-3/TRBV12-4; CDR3 length: 12; clone size: .; D gene: .; J gene: TRBJ1-4; CDR3 DNA: TGTGCCAGCAGCGGTACATGGGAAAAACTGTTTTTT; CDR3 protein: CASSGTWEKLFF
V gene: TRBV27; CDR3 length: 15; clone size: .; D gene: TRBD2; J gene: TRBJ2-2; CDR3 DNA: TGTGCCAGCAGTTTAGCTAGCGGGAGCGTCGGGGAGCTGTTTTTT; CDR3 protein: CASSLASGSVGELFF
V gene: TRBV3-1/TRBV3-2; CDR3 length: 15; clone size: once; D gene: TRBD2; J gene: TRBJ2-3; CDR3 DNA: TGTGCCAGCAGCCAAGCGGGGGGGCCTCGAGATACGCAGTATTTT; CDR3 protein: CASSQAGGPRDTQYF
V gene: TRBV2; CDR3 length: 15; clone size: .; D gene: .; J gene: TRBJ2-4; CDR3 DNA: TGTGCCAGCAGTGAACCAGGACTAGCCAAAAACATTCAGTACTTC; CDR3 protein: CASSEPGLAKNIQYF
V gene: TRBV21-1; CDR3 length: 16; clone size: few; D gene: .; J gene: TRBJ1-5; CDR3 DNA: TGTGCCAGCAGCAACTGGCCACCTGGGAGCAATCAGCCCCAGCATTTT; CDR3 protein: CASSNWPPGSNQPQHF
V gene: TRBV5-4; CDR3 length: 13; clone size: few; D gene: .; J gene: TRBJ1-2; CDR3 DNA: TGTGCCAGCACCACCCCGGACACGTATGGCTACACCTTC; CDR3 protein: CASTTPDTYGYTF
V gene: TRBV6-5; CDR3 length: 16; clone size: .; D gene: .; J gene: TRBJ1-3; CDR3 DNA: TGTGCCAGCAGTTCGGCGGAGAAGGGGTCTGGAAACACCATATATTTT; CDR3 protein: CASSSAEKGSGNTIYF
V gene: TRBV30; CDR3 length: 14; clone size: .; D gene: TRBD1; J gene: TRBJ2-3; CDR3 DNA: TGTGCCTGGACCCGACAGGGGTTAACAGATACGCAGTATTTT; CDR3 protein: CAWTRQGLTDTQYF
V gene: TRBV24-1; CDR3 length: 14; clone size: .; D gene: .; J gene: TRBJ2-3; CDR3 DNA: TGTGCCACCAGTGACCCCTTAATGAAAGATACGCAGTATTTT; CDR3 protein: CATSDPLMKDTQYF
V gene: TRBV19; CDR3 length: 18; clone size: few; D gene: .; J gene: TRBJ1-1; CDR3 DNA: TGTGCCAGTAGTATGGCTCAGCCTCTAATTTCCCCGAACACTGAAGCTTTCTTT; CDR3 protein: CASSMAQPLISPNTEAFF
V gene: TRBV9; CDR3 length: 12; clone size: .; D gene: .; J gene: TRBJ2-2; CDR3 DNA: TGTGCCAGCAGCGTAGCTCCCGGGGAGCTGTTTTTT; CDR3 protein: CASSVAPGELFF